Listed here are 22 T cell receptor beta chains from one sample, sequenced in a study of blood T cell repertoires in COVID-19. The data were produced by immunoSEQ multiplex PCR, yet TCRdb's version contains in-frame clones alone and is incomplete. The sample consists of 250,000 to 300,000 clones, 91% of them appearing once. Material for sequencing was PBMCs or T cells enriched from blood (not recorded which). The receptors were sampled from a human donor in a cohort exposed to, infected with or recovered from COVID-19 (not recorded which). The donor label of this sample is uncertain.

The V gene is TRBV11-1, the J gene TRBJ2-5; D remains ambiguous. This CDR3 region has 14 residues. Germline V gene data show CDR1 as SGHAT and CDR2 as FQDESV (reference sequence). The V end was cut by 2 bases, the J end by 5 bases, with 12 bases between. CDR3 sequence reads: CASSLQVSPETQYF. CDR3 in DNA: TGTGCCAGCAGCTTACAGGTTTCGCCGGAGACCCAGTACTTC.

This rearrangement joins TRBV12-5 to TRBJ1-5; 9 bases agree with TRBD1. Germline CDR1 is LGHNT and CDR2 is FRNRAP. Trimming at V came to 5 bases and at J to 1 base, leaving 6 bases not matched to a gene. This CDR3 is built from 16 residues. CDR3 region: CASGGTGGQSNQPQHF. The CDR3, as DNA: TGTGCTAGTGGTGGCACAGGGGGCCAAAGCAATCAGCCCCAGCATTTT.

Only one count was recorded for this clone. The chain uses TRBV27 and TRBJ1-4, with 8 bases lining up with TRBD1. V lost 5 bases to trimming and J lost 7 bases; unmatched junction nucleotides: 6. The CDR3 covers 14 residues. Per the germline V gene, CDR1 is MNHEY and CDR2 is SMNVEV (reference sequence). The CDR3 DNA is TGTGCCAGCAGTCCGACAGGGGATCGTGAAAAACTGTTTTTT. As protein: CASSPTGDREKLFF.

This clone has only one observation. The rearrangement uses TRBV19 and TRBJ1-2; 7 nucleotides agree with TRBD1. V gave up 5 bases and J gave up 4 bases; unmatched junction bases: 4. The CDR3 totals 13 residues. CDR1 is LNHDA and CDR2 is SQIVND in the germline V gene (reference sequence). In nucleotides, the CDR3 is TGTGCCAGTAGTTCGACAGGGAGCTATGGCTACACCTTC. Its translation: CASSSTGSYGYTF.

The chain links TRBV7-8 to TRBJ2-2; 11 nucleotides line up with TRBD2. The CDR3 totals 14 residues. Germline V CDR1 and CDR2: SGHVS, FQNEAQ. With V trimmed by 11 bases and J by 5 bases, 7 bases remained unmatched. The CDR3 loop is CAGGLAGGTGELFF. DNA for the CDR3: TGTGCCGGCGGGCTAGCGGGGGGAACCGGGGAGCTGTTTTTT.

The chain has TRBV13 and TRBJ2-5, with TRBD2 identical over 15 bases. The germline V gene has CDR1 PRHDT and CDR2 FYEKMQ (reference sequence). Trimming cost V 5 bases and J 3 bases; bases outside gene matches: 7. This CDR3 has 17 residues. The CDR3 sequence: CASSHGLAGGPEETQYF. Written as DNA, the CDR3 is TGTGCCAGCAGCCACGGACTAGCGGGGGGGCCTGAAGAGACCCAGTACTTC.

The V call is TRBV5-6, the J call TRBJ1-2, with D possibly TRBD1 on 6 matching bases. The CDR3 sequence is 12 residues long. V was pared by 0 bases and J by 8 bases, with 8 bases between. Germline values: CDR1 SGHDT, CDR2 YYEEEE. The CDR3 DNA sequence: TGTGCCAGCAGCTTGGACAGGGACGGCTACACCTTC. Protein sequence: CASSLDRDGYTF. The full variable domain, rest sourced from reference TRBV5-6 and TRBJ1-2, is DAGVTQSPTHLIKTRGQQVTLRCSPKSGHDTVSWYQQALGQGPQFIFQYYEEEERQRGNFPDRFSGHQFPNYSSELNVNALLLGDSALYLCASSLDRDGYTFGSGTRLTVV.

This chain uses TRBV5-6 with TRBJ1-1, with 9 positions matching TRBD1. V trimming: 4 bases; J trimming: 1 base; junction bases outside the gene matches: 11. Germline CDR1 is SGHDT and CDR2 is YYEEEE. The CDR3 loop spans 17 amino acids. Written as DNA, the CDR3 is TGTGCCAGCAGCCTGGGGACAGGGAGTATGAAGAACACTGAAGCTTTCTTT. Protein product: CASSLGTGSMKNTEAFF.

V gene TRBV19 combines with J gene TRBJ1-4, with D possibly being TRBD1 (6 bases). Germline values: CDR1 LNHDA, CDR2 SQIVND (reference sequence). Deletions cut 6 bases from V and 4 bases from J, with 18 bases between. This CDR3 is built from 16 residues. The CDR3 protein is CASRAGGGSFNEKLFF. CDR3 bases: TGTGCCAGTAGGGCCGGCGGGGGCTCGTTTAATGAAAAACTGTTTTTT.

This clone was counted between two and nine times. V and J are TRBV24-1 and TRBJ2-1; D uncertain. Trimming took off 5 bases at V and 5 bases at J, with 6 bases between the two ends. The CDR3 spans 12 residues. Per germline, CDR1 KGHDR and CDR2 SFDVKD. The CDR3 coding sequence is TGTGCCACCAGTGCTACCGACAATGAGCAGTTCTTC. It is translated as CATSATDNEQFF.

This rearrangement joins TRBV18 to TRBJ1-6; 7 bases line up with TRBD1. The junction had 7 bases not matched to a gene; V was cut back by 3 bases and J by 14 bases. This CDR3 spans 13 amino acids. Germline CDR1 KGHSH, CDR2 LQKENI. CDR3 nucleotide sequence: TGTGCCAGCTCACCGAAGGGGGCCACTACCCTCCACTTT. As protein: CASSPKGATTLHF.

The CDR3 here is CASSPDRAKNTEAFF. CDR3 in DNA: TGTGCCAGTAGCCCGGACAGGGCCAAAAACACTGAAGCTTTCTTT. This chain connects TRBV19 to TRBJ1-1, with 8 bases aligning to TRBD1. V dropped 6 bases and J dropped 2; count of bases not matched to a gene: 8. The CDR3 covers 15 residues. Germline V gene lookup returns CDR1 LNHDA and CDR2 SQIVND (reference sequence).

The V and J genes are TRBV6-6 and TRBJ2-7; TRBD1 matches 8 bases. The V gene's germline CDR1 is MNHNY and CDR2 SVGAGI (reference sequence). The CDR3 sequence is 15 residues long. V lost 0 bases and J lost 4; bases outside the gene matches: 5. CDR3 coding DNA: TGTGCCAGCAGTTACTCAAGGACAGGGCCTTACGAGCAGTACTTC. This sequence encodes CASSYSRTGPYEQYF.

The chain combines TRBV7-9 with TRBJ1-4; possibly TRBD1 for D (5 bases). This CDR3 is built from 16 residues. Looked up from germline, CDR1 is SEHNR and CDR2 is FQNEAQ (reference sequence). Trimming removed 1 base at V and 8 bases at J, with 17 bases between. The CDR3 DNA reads TGTGCCAGCAGCTTAGGCGGGGGACTGCCCAACGAAAAACTGTTTTTT. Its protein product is CASSLGGGLPNEKLFF.

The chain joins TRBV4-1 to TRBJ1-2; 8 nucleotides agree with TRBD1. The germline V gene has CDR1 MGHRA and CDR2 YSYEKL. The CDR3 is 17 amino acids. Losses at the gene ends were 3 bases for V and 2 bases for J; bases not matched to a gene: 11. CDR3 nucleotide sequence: TGCGCCAGCAGCCATTCCGGCGGGAGGGACAGGAACTATGGCTACACCTTC. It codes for CASSHSGGRDRNYGYTF.

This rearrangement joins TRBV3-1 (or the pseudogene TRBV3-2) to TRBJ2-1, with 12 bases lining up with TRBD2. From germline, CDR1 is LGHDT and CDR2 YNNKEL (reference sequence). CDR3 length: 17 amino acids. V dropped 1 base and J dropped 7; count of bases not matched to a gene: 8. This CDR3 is CASSQGLAGGLLNEQFF. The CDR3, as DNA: TGTGCCAGCAGCCAAGGCCTAGCGGGGGGGCTCTTAAATGAGCAGTTCTTC.

The CDR3 is CASAKSLATNEKLFF. In DNA form, the CDR3 reads TGCGCCAGCGCCAAGTCCCTAGCAACTAATGAAAAACTGTTTTTT. The V and J genes are TRBV5-1 and TRBJ1-4; D uncertain. V gave up 7 bases and J gave up 0 bases, with 13 bases separating them. The CDR3 runs 15 residues. Germline CDR1 and CDR2: SGHRS and YFSETQ. The variable domain in full, with the rest retrieved from reference TRBV5-1 and TRBJ1-4, is KAGVTQTPRYLIKTRGQQVTLSCSPISGHRSVSWYQQTPGQGLQFLFEYFSETQRNKGNFPGRFSGRQFSNSRSEMNVSTLELGDSALYLCASAKSLATNEKLFFGSGTQLSVL.

The CDR3, as DNA: TGTGCCAGCGGGAGGATAACAGGGGGCAACTACGAGCAGTACTTC. Residues: CASGRITGGNYEQYF. V gene TRBV7-2 combines with J gene TRBJ2-7, with 9 bases that match TRBD1. The germline V gene encodes CDR1 SGHTA and CDR2 FQGNSA. This CDR3 is built from 15 residues. Trimming removed 8 bases from V and 3 bases from J; junction bases left unmatched: 11.

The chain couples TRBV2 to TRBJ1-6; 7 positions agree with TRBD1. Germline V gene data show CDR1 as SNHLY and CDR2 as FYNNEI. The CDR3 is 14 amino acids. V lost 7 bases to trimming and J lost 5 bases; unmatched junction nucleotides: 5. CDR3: CASMKGQDNSPLHF. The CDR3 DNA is TGTGCCAGCATGAAAGGACAGGATAATTCACCCCTCCACTTT. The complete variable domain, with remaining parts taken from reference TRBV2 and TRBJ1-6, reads EPEVTQTPSHQVTQMGQEVILRCVPISNHLYFYWYRQILGQKVEFLVSFYNNEISEKSEIFDDQFSVERPDGSNFTLKIRSTKLEDSAMYFCASMKGQDNSPLHFGNGTRLTVT.

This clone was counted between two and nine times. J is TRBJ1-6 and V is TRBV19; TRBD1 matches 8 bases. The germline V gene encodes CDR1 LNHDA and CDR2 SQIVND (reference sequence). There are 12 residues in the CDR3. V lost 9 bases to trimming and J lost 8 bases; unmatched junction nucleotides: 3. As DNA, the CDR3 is TGTGCCAGCGGACAGGGTCATTCACCCCTCCACTTT. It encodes CASGQGHSPLHF.

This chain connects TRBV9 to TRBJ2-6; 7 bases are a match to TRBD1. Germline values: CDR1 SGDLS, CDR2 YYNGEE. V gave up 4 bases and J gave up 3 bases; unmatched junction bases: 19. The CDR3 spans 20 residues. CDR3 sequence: CASSPTVTGAGGYGANVLTF. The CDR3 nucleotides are TGTGCCAGCAGCCCCACCGTTACTGGGGCAGGGGGTTATGGGGCCAACGTCCTGACTTTC.

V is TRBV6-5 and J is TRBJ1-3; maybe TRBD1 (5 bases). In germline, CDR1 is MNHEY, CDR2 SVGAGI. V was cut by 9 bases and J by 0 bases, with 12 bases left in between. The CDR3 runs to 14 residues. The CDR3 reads CASIQGFSGNTIYF. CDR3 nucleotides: TGTGCCAGTATTCAGGGCTTCTCTGGAAACACCATATATTTT.